What follows are 28 T cell receptor beta chains derived from one specimen sequenced in a study of cytomegalovirus exposure and HLA in healthy donors. A multiplex PCR was run with 60 Vbeta primers and 13 Jbeta primers. Generated by immunoSEQ multiplex PCR, the TCRdb table keeps only in-frame clones and is missing some. The repertoire includes some 140,000 clones, about four fifths of them detected once, and approximately 2.6% sits in the top ten. The sample consisted of PBMCs. These receptors were taken from a man aged 18-30 years in good health and CMV-seronegative.

In this sample, this clone turned up once. V usage is TRBV6-5 and J usage is TRBJ2-3; 7 nucleotides line up with TRBD2. Looked up from germline, CDR1 is MNHEY and CDR2 is SVGAGI. CDR3 size: 15 residues. V was pared by 3 bases and J by 2 bases, with 5 bases of the junction left unmatched. CDR3 bases: TGTGCCAGCAGTTATTTGCGGGGGTACACAGATACGCAGTATTTT. Amino acids: CASSYLRGYTDTQYF.

The chain links TRBV5-6 to TRBJ1-1; TRBD1 might be the D (5 bases). Trimming took 0 bases from V and 2 from J, leaving 17 bases between them. Germline lookup yields CDR1 SGHDT and CDR2 YYEEEE. The CDR3 extends over 17 amino acids. The DNA for the CDR3 is TGTGCCAGCAGCTTGGCGGGGGTCCGGAACGTTAACACTGAAGCTTTCTTT. This translates into CASSLAGVRNVNTEAFF.

This clone has a handful of counts. The chain carries TRBV27 and TRBJ2-1, with TRBD1 as a possible D gene (8 bases). Germline CDR1 and CDR2: MNHEY and SMNVEV (reference sequence). The CDR3 covers 16 residues. Trimming took 4 bases from V and 8 from J, leaving 21 bases between them. The CDR3 reads CASSSSGTGTVDEQFF. As DNA, the CDR3 is TGTGCCAGCAGTTCGAGCGGGACAGGAACTGTGGATGAGCAGTTCTTC.

The chain recombines TRBV11-3 with TRBJ1-3, with TRBD1 as a possible D gene (5 bases). Germline values: CDR1 SGHNT, CDR2 YENEEA. This CDR3 comprises 13 residues. The V end lost 3 bases, the J end lost 4 bases, and 7 bases lay between the germline ends. The CDR3: CASSLTAGNTIYF. CDR3 DNA sequence: TGTGCCAGCAGCTTGACAGCGGGAAACACCATATATTTT.

The V and J genes are TRBV11-2 and TRBJ2-5, with D possibly matching TRBD2 (6 bases). There are 16 residues in the CDR3. CDR1 SGHAT and CDR2 FQNNGV come from the germline V gene. Trimming took 4 bases from V and 0 from J, leaving 15 bases between them. The chain's CDR3 is CASSSPGTLYQETQYF. For the CDR3, the DNA is TGTGCCAGCAGCTCCCCCGGGACTTTGTACCAAGAGACCCAGTACTTC.

This rearrangement joins TRBV5-6 to TRBJ2-1; D gene uncertain. V shed 1 base and J shed 5 bases, with 7 bases lying between them. The CDR3 covers 13 residues. Germline V CDR1 and CDR2: SGHDT, YYEEEE. CDR3: CASSLPRNNEQFF. CDR3 sequence (DNA): TGTGCCAGCAGCTTGCCCAGAAACAATGAGCAGTTCTTC.

The J gene is TRBJ2-1, the V gene TRBV28; 14 nucleotides align to TRBD2. Trimming at V came to 6 bases and at J to 8 bases, leaving 9 bases not matched to a gene. The CDR3 runs 16 residues. CDR1 is MDHEN, CDR2 SYDVKM, per germline. This chain's CDR3 is CASRRRTSGGRDEQFF. Written as DNA, the CDR3 is TGTGCCAGCAGGCGTCGGACTAGCGGGGGGAGGGATGAGCAGTTCTTC.

This rearrangement joins TRBV7-2 to TRBJ2-7; the D gene is possibly TRBD2 (6 bases). From germline, CDR1 is SGHTA and CDR2 FQGNSA. The V gene lost 4 bases and the J gene lost 2 bases, with 12 bases spanning the gap. CDR3 length: 14 residues. The CDR3 sequence is CASSSGAGTYEQYF. In DNA form, the CDR3 reads TGTGCCAGCAGCTCCGGGGCGGGGACCTACGAGCAGTACTTC.

V usage is TRBV5-4 and J usage is TRBJ2-5; D might be TRBD1 (5 bases). The J call is in doubt because the DNA end fits TRBJ2-7 better. This CDR3 contains 14 residues. The germline V gene has CDR1 SGHNT and CDR2 YYREEE (reference sequence). In DNA, the CDR3 is TGTGCCAGCAGCTTCGACAGTGGGTCCTACGAGCAGTACTTC. This gives the protein CASSFDSGSYEQYF.

This clone was seen a few times. The chain is built from TRBV29-1 and TRBJ1-3; no firm D call. The CDR3 consists of 13 residues. Germline V gene data show CDR1 as SQVTM and CDR2 as ANQGSEA. V lost 4 bases and J lost 2, with 9 bases in between. The CDR3 coding sequence is TGCAGCGTTGGAGGGCTTACTGGAAACACCATATATTTT. Translation gives CSVGGLTGNTIYF. The full variable domain, with the rest looked up from reference TRBV29-1 and TRBJ1-3, is SAVISQKPSRDICQRGTSLTIQCQVDSQVTMMFWYRQQPGQSLTLIATANQGSEATYESGFVIDKFPISRPNLTFSTLTVSNMSPEDSSIYLCSVGGLTGNTIYFGEGSWLTVV.

The chain has TRBV2 and TRBJ2-7; D is possibly TRBD2 (6 bases). Germline loops: CDR1 SNHLY, CDR2 FYNNEI. The length of the CDR3 is 12 residues. V lost 10 bases and J lost 6, with 16 bases in between. The CDR3 region is CAMGGTPPEQYF. DNA of the CDR3: TGTGCCATGGGCGGGACCCCACCCGAGCAGTACTTC. Variable domain in full (rest from reference TRBV2 and TRBJ2-7): EPEVTQTPSHQVTQMGQEVILRCVPISNHLYFYWYRQILGQKVEFLVSFYNNEISEKSEIFDDQFSVERPDGSNFTLKIRSTKLEDSAMYFCAMGGTPPEQYFGPGTRLTVT.

This chain links TRBV6-1 with TRBJ2-5, with TRBD2 identical over 9 bases. Germline V gene data show CDR1 as MNHNS and CDR2 as SASEGT. The CDR3 has 16 residues. Trimming took 1 base from V and 5 from J; bases not matched to a gene: 8. CDR3 amino acids: CASSEVGLAGLETQYF. The CDR3 DNA is TGTGCCAGCAGTGAAGTTGGGCTAGCGGGGCTTGAGACCCAGTACTTC.

The CDR3 DNA sequence: TGTGCCAGCGATCGCCGGGGAGAGACCCAGTACTTC. Amino acid sequence: CASDRRGETQYF. The chain joins TRBV7-9 to TRBJ2-5, with a tentative D call TRBD2 (5 bases). Trimming removed 8 bases at V and 4 bases at J, with 11 bases between. This CDR3 region has 12 residues. Germline assignment: CDR1 SEHNR and CDR2 FQNEAQ (reference sequence).

The V gene is TRBV5-6, the J gene TRBJ1-6, with 8 bases fitting TRBD1. The CDR3 has 18 amino acids. The V and J ends lost 0 bases and 6 bases, in that order; junction bases with no gene match: 11. In germline, CDR1 is SGHDT, CDR2 YYEEEE. The CDR3: CASSLAYSGQDINSPLHF. CDR3 coding DNA: TGTGCCAGCAGCTTGGCGTACTCGGGACAGGATATTAATTCACCCCTCCACTTT.

The rearrangement joins TRBV11-3 to TRBJ2-3; weak D call: TRBD1 (6 bases). Germline-derived CDR1 and CDR2 are SGHNT and YENEEA. This CDR3 is built from 13 residues. The V end lost 5 bases, the J end lost 4 bases, and 10 bases lay between the germline ends. The DNA for the CDR3 is TGTGCCAGCAGCCCGAACAGGGCAGATACGCAGTATTTT. It translates to CASSPNRADTQYF.

The V call is TRBV10-3, the J call TRBJ2-5; 8 bases are shared with TRBD2. The length of the CDR3 is 13 residues. V was clipped by 5 bases and J by 1 base; unmatched bases: 0. From germline, CDR1 is ENHRY and CDR2 SYGVKD. DNA of the CDR3: TGTGCCATCAGTAGCGGGGGCCAAGAGACCCAGTACTTC. It translates to CAISSGGQETQYF.

The chain links TRBV7-2 to TRBJ2-2, with 8 bases aligning to TRBD2. V shed 5 bases and J 4 bases; nucleotides not matched to a gene: 3. The CDR3 extends over 14 amino acids. Germline V gene data show CDR1 as SGHTA and CDR2 as FQGNSA. This CDR3 reads CASSGLAFTGELFF. CDR3 bases: TGTGCCAGCAGCGGACTAGCTTTCACCGGGGAGCTGTTTTTT.

V gene TRBV6-4 combines with J gene TRBJ1-2; 7 bases are a match to TRBD1. Germline-derived CDR1 and CDR2 are MRHNA and SNTAGT. V was clipped by 5 bases and J by 4 bases; unmatched bases: 10. The CDR3 covers 15 residues. CDR3 bases: TGTGCCAGCAGTCGTCAACAGGGGTCTGTCTATGGCTACACCTTC. It codes for CASSRQQGSVYGYTF.

This chain connects TRBV6-1 to TRBJ2-3; D remains unclear. The CDR3 sequence is 12 residues long. The germline V gene encodes CDR1 MNHNS and CDR2 SASEGT. V was shortened by 6 bases and J by 1 base, with 5 bases between the two germline ends. CDR3 sequence: CASSRRTDTQYF. As DNA, the CDR3 is TGTGCCAGCAGCCGTCGCACAGATACGCAGTATTTT.

On this clone: A read error may account for a junction end that differs from germline. The chain uses TRBV5-1 and TRBJ2-6; D perhaps matches TRBD1 (5 bases). CDR1 and CDR2 from the germline V gene are SGHRS and YFSETQ. The CDR3 covers 16 residues. The chain's CDR3 is CASSLNKVSGANGLTF. CDR3 DNA: TGCGCCAGCAGCCTGAACAAGGTCTCTGGGGCCAACGGCCTGACTTTC.

This clone came up a few times. The chain joins TRBV27 to TRBJ1-1; D might be TRBD1 (6 bases). The CDR3 covers 14 residues. Germline lookup yields CDR1 MNHEY and CDR2 SMNVEV (reference sequence). Trimming stripped 6 bases from V and 6 bases from J, with 17 bases between. Here the CDR3 DNA reads TGTGCCAGCAGGATACAGGGAAGTGGCGCTGAAGCTTTCTTT. This codes for CASRIQGSGAEAFF.

The rearrangement joins TRBV7-8 to TRBJ1-1; D unresolved. CDR1 is SGHVS and CDR2 is FQNEAQ in the germline V gene. The CDR3 consists of 15 residues. Deletions cut 5 bases from V and 4 bases from J, with 17 bases between. CDR3 amino acids: CASSHIKGRGTEAFF. Written as DNA, the CDR3 is TGTGCCAGCAGCCACATTAAGGGTCGGGGCACTGAAGCTTTCTTT.

About this clone: A junction boundary mismatches the germline segment, possibly from a read error. The chain uses TRBV7-9 and TRBJ2-6; 9 bases agree with TRBD1. CDR3 length equals 18 residues. Germline V gene data show CDR1 as SEHNR and CDR2 as FQNEAQ (reference sequence). CDR3 coding DNA: TGTGCCAGCAGCCCGTCACAGGGGGCCAACGATGGGGCCAACGGCCTGACTTTC. As protein: CASSPSQGANDGANGLTF.

The rearrangement links TRBV9 to TRBJ1-3; 9 nucleotides line up with TRBD1. J was trimmed by 1 base and V by 5 bases; bases with no gene match: 4. Germline CDR1 reads SGDLS; CDR2 reads YYNGEE. This CDR3 region has 15 residues. As DNA, the CDR3 is TGTGCCAGCAGTTGGGGACAGGGTTCTGGAAACACCATATATTTT. Residues: CASSWGQGSGNTIYF.

The gene calls are TRBV20-1 and TRBJ2-5; D gene ambiguous. TRBJ2-7 matches the DNA end more closely, so the J call is doubtful. Germline V CDR1 and CDR2: DFQATT, SNEGSKA (reference sequence). CDR3 length: 11 amino acids. The CDR3 loop is CSATSFYEQYF. The CDR3 nucleotides read TGCAGTGCTACCTCTTTTTACGAGCAGTACTTC.

The CDR3 is CASSSGQGAILTSPLHF. CDR3 in DNA: TGTGCCAGCAGTTCAGGACAGGGGGCCATACTTACTTCACCCCTCCACTTT. The chain is built from TRBV28 and TRBJ1-6; 11 bases are a match to TRBD1. V lost 4 bases, J lost 9 bases, and 11 bases stayed unmatched. The CDR3 consists of 17 residues. Germline CDR1 and CDR2: MDHEN and SYDVKM.

The V call is TRBV28, the J call TRBJ2-2; unclear D gene. Trimming pared 3 bases from V and 0 bases from J, leaving 11 bases between. Looked up from germline, CDR1 is MDHEN and CDR2 is SYDVKM. CDR3 length equals 16 residues. CDR3 bases: TGTGCCAGCAGTTTCCTTATGGGCACGAACACCGGGGAGCTGTTTTTT. This sequence encodes CASSFLMGTNTGELFF.

The genes are TRBV27 and TRBJ2-1; D call uncertain. Germline V gives CDR1 MNHEY, CDR2 SMNVEV (reference sequence). With 5 bases removed from V and 8 bases from J, the gap between germline ends came to 13 bases. This CDR3 comprises 13 residues. The CDR3 region is CASSSQADHEQFF. CDR3 bases: TGTGCCAGCAGTAGTCAGGCCGATCATGAGCAGTTCTTC.